These 29 T cell receptor beta chains were sequenced from one sample in a study of identical twins. TCRdb reprocessed the 5' RACE reads via MiXCR and lists one record per CDR3 protein. The sample lists about 200,000 distinct CDR3 sequences, about 10% occurring once. Sequenced: memory T cells sorted from blood. These receptors originate from a man aged 45 to 65 in good health.

The V and J genes are TRBV28 and TRBJ1-6, with D tentatively TRBD1 (5 bases). The germline V gene has CDR1 MDHEN and CDR2 SYDVKM. Trimming shortened V by 2 bases and J by 7 bases, and 15 bases separated the two germline ends. The CDR3 covers 16 residues. The CDR3 DNA is TGTGCCAGCAGTTTAGGGGCCAACAGGATAAATTCACCCCTCCACTTT. This codes for CASSLGANRINSPLHF. The full variable domain, with the rest looked up from reference TRBV28 and TRBJ1-6, is DVKVTQSSRYLVKRTGEKVFLECVQDMDHENMFWYRQDPGLGLRLIYFSYDVKMKEKGDIPEGYSVSREKKERFSLILESASTNQTSMYLCASSLGANRINSPLHFGNGTRLTVT.

This clonotype was counted many times. The gene calls are TRBV27 and TRBJ2-7; tentatively, D is TRBD1 (6 bases). This CDR3 has 16 amino acids. V lost 0 bases and J 2 bases, leaving 14 bases between the germline ends. The germline CDR1 and CDR2 sequences are MNHEY and SMNVEV (reference sequence). CDR3 protein: CASSLSETGVPYEQYF. For the CDR3, the DNA is TGTGCCAGCAGTTTATCAGAGACAGGAGTACCCTACGAGCAGTACTTC.

Details on this clonotype: This may be a read error: a much more frequent sequence differs by one nucleotide. The chain is built from TRBV7-8 and TRBJ2-7, with D maybe TRBD2 (6 bases). The germline V gene has CDR1 SGHVS and CDR2 FQNEAQ. The V end was cut by 1 base, the J end by 7 bases, with 8 bases between. This CDR3 is built from 12 residues. The CDR3 protein is CASSLGRGEQYF. CDR3 nucleotides: TGTGCCAGCAGCTTAGGACGGGGGGAGCAGTACTTC.

This clonotype was seen a handful of times. This chain joins TRBV20-1 and TRBJ2-1, with 11 bases that match TRBD2. The CDR3 length is 16 residues. Germline V gene sequence: CDR1 DFQATT, CDR2 SNEGSKA (reference sequence). The V segment lost 5 bases and the J segment 5 bases; nucleotides outside the gene matches: 11. The CDR3 here is CSAYNSGRAQNNEQFF. The CDR3 bases are TGCAGTGCTTATAATAGCGGGAGGGCCCAAAACAATGAGCAGTTCTTC.

This clonotype has ten or more counts. The rearrangement joins TRBV5-1 to TRBJ2-1, with 8 bases fitting TRBD2. CDR1 and CDR2 (germline): SGHRS, YFSETQ. There are 18 residues in the CDR3. Trimming took 0 bases from V and 1 from J; bases not matched to a gene: 9. The CDR3 protein is CASSLGPLAEVSYNEQFF. The CDR3 DNA follows: TGCGCCAGCAGCTTGGGCCCACTAGCGGAAGTTTCCTACAATGAGCAGTTCTTC. Looking up the rest from reference TRBV5-1 and TRBJ2-1 gives the full variable domain: KAGVTQTPRYLIKTRGQQVTLSCSPISGHRSVSWYQQTPGQGLQFLFEYFSETQRNKGNFPGRFSGRQFSNSRSEMNVSTLELGDSALYLCASSLGPLAEVSYNEQFFGPGTRLTVL.

This clonotype appeared many times. The gene calls are TRBV7-2 and TRBJ2-2, with D perhaps TRBD1 (7 bases). Germline assignment: CDR1 SGHTA and CDR2 FQGNSA. V was trimmed by 5 bases and J by 5 bases, leaving 12 bases between them. CDR3 length: 14 residues. The CDR3 loop reads CASSVQGGTGELFF. CDR3 sequence (DNA): TGTGCCAGCAGCGTTCAGGGGGGAACCGGGGAGCTGTTTTTT.

In its sample, this clonotype was seen many times. This chain links TRBV4-2 with TRBJ2-1; 8 bases are shared with TRBD2. The CDR3 is 17 residues long. The germline V gene encodes CDR1 LGHNA and CDR2 YNFKEQ. V was clipped by 4 bases and J by 4 bases; unmatched bases: 12. The CDR3 here is CASSPRPQRGLYNEQFF. In DNA form, the CDR3 reads TGTGCCAGCAGCCCACGCCCCCAGCGGGGGCTTTACAATGAGCAGTTCTTC.

Ten or more counts support this clonotype. The chain links TRBV4-1 to TRBJ2-1; no definite D call. Germline V gives CDR1 MGHRA, CDR2 YSYEKL. The CDR3 loop spans 13 amino acids. V dropped 3 bases and J dropped 5 bases, with 8 bases sitting between them. The CDR3 sequence is CASSHGPDNEQFF. The CDR3, as DNA: TGCGCCAGCAGCCATGGACCCGACAATGAGCAGTTCTTC.

This clonotype has a count of ten or more. This chain connects TRBV27 to TRBJ1-5; D perhaps matches TRBD1 (5 bases). V shed 4 bases and J shed 0 bases, with 16 bases lying between them. The CDR3 spans 17 residues. Germline CDR1 and CDR2: MNHEY and SMNVEV (reference sequence). The CDR3 bases are TGTGCCAGCAGTTCCCTTAGACAGCCCTCTAGCAATCAGCCCCAGCATTTT. Protein product: CASSSLRQPSSNQPQHF.

V usage is TRBV5-1 and J usage is TRBJ2-2, with D perhaps matching TRBD2 (5 bases). The CDR3 length is 16 residues. Germline V gives CDR1 SGHRS, CDR2 YFSETQ. V lost 3 bases, J lost 6 bases, and 18 bases lay in between. The CDR3 nucleotides read TGCGCCAGCAGCTCGACCCAGGACTTCTCGGCCGGGGAGCTGTTTTTT. Translating it yields CASSSTQDFSAGELFF.

Concerning this clonotype itself: Since a much larger clone is just one base distant, this may be a read error. V usage is TRBV9 and J usage is TRBJ2-3; D is uncertain. Germline assignment: CDR1 SGDLS and CDR2 YYNGEE. The CDR3 loop spans 16 amino acids. The V end lost 0 bases, the J end lost 3 bases, and 14 bases lay between the germline ends. This CDR3 reads CASSVGVRYGTDTQYF. The CDR3, as DNA: TGTGCCAGCAGCGTAGGTGTAAGGTATGGGACAGATACGCAGTATTTT. Combining the CDR3 with reference TRBV9 and TRBJ2-3 gives the whole variable domain DSGVTQTPKHLITATGQRVTLRCSPRSGDLSVYWYQQSLDQGLQFLIQYYNGEERAKGNILERFSAQQFPDLHSELNLSSLELGDSALYFCASSVGVRYGTDTQYFGPGTRLTVL.

At least ten counts were recorded for this clonotype. This chain uses TRBV5-1 with TRBJ2-7; 11 nucleotides align to TRBD2. This CDR3 is 14 amino acids long. Germline CDR1 reads SGHRS; CDR2 reads YFSETQ. Germline trimming cut 3 bases from V and 3 bases from J; bases unmatched to any gene: 2. The CDR3 DNA sequence: TGCGCCAGCAGCTCTGGGACTAGCGGCTACGAGCAGTACTTC. It specifies CASSSGTSGYEQYF.

In its sample, this clonotype was seen many times. The chain couples TRBV2 to TRBJ2-7, with 10 bases aligning to TRBD2. This CDR3 spans 15 amino acids. With 2 bases clipped from V and 1 base from J, the junction kept 2 bases outside the gene matches. From germline, CDR1 is SNHLY and CDR2 FYNNEI. CDR3 DNA: TGTGCCAGCAGTGAACTAGCGGGAGTATCCTACGAGCAGTACTTC. This translates into CASSELAGVSYEQYF.

This clonotype was detected ten times or more. J is TRBJ2-3 and V is TRBV5-1; D gene ambiguous. Germline assignment: CDR1 SGHRS and CDR2 YFSETQ. This CDR3 is built from 14 residues. V was shortened by 3 bases and J by 2 bases, with 10 bases between the two germline ends. CDR3 amino acids: CASSSTAATDTQYF. Here the CDR3 DNA reads TGCGCCAGCAGCTCTACTGCGGCCACAGATACGCAGTATTTT.

The chain couples TRBV10-3 to TRBJ2-7; D ambiguous. V lost 2 bases to trimming and J lost 6 bases, with 5 bases between them. Germline V gene lookup returns CDR1 ENHRY and CDR2 SYGVKD. This CDR3 is 11 amino acids long. DNA for the CDR3: TGTGCCATCAGTGAGGTGTTCGAGCAGTACTTC. Translated, it gives CAISEVFEQYF.

This clonotype was found many times. This chain joins TRBV20-1 and TRBJ2-1, with unresolved D. The CDR3 consists of 12 residues. Trimming stripped 0 bases from V and 10 bases from J, with 10 bases between. Looked up from germline, CDR1 is DFQATT and CDR2 is SNEGSKA (reference sequence). DNA for the CDR3: TGCAGTGCTAGAGATCTGGGGATGGAGCAGTTCTTC. It specifies CSARDLGMEQFF.

V usage is TRBV6-1 and J usage is TRBJ2-1; the D gene could be TRBD1 or TRBD2 (5 bases each). The V and J ends lost 6 bases and 2 bases respectively, with 11 bases between them. Germline assignment: CDR1 MNHNS and CDR2 SASEGT. This CDR3 is 14 amino acids long. CDR3 DNA: TGTGCCAGCAGGGGGGACGGCCCCTACAATGAGCAGTTCTTC. Its translation is CASRGDGPYNEQFF.

In its sample, this clonotype was seen many times. This chain links TRBV20-1 with TRBJ2-7; weak D call: TRBD1 (6 bases). The germline V and J ends were trimmed by 6 bases and 1 base, with 16 bases remaining between them. Per germline, CDR1 DFQATT and CDR2 SNEGSKA (reference sequence). This CDR3 is built from 14 residues. CDR3 protein: CSAARYRDSYEQYF. CDR3 nucleotide sequence: TGCAGTGCCGCTAGGTACAGGGATTCCTACGAGCAGTACTTC.

Ten or more counts support this clonotype. In DNA, the CDR3 is TGCGCCAGCAGCCCAGGAGGGGCCCACAATGAGCAGTTCTTC. The encoded protein is CASSPGGAHNEQFF. This chain connects TRBV4-3 to TRBJ2-1; D may be TRBD2 (6 bases). CDR1 LGHNA and CDR2 YSLEER come from the germline V gene. CDR3 length: 14 amino acids. Trimming removed 4 bases at V and 5 bases at J, with 12 bases between.

In its sample, this clonotype was seen many times. CDR3 loop: CAISESNLGVYEQYF. In DNA, the CDR3 is TGTGCCATCAGTGAGTCGAATTTGGGAGTGTACGAGCAGTACTTC. V usage is TRBV10-3 and J usage is TRBJ2-7; tentative D call: TRBD2 (5 bases). Germline CDR1 and CDR2: ENHRY and SYGVKD. The V end was cut by 0 bases, the J end by 4 bases, with 13 bases between. This CDR3 comprises 15 residues.

On this clonotype itself: The junction shows a germline mismatch at one end, possibly a read error. CDR3 in DNA: TGTGCCAGCAGTCAAGATAGCGGGAGTTTCTACGAGCAGTACTTC. As protein: CASSQDSGSFYEQYF. This chain joins TRBV4-2 and TRBJ2-7, with 9 nucleotides matching TRBD2. The CDR3 runs to 15 residues. The germline V gene encodes CDR1 LGHNA and CDR2 YNFKEQ.

About this clonotype: This may arise from a read error, as a much more abundant clone is one base away. V gene TRBV12-3 or TRBV12-4 combines with J gene TRBJ2-2; D might be TRBD1 or TRBD2, each matching 5 bases. V lost 7 bases, J lost 2 bases, and 11 bases lay in between. The CDR3 spans 14 residues. The CDR3 nucleotides are TGTGCCAGCATTGGGGGTCCAAACACCGGGGAGCTGTTTTTT. This codes for CASIGGPNTGELFF.

The table lists this clonotype with a few counts. The chain couples TRBV3-1 to TRBJ2-7; 9 nucleotides line up with TRBD1. V dropped 3 bases and J dropped 2; count of bases not matched to a gene: 5. This CDR3 comprises 15 residues. CDR1 and CDR2 from the germline V gene are LGHDT and YNNKEL (reference sequence). Here the CDR3 reads CASSQGQGRTYEQYF. The CDR3 nucleotides are TGTGCCAGCAGCCAGGGACAGGGTAGAACCTACGAGCAGTACTTC.

This clonotype was seen many times. The chain recombines TRBV5-1 with TRBJ2-3; D uncertain. This CDR3 region has 14 residues. CDR1 SGHRS and CDR2 YFSETQ come from the germline V gene. Trimming cost V 4 bases and J 2 bases, with 11 bases left between them. CDR3 DNA sequence: TGCGCCAGCAGCACCACGACCCTCACAGATACGCAGTATTTT. Translating gives CASSTTTLTDTQYF.

This clonotype was detected many times. The genes are TRBV6-1 and TRBJ1-5; no firm D call. V was pared by 5 bases and J by 0 bases, with 11 bases between. This CDR3 comprises 15 residues. Looked up from germline, CDR1 is MNHNS and CDR2 is SASEGT. CDR3 nucleotide sequence: TGTGCCAGCAGTCCCCAGTTTGGTAGCAATCAGCCCCAGCATTTT. This codes for CASSPQFGSNQPQHF.

The chain uses TRBV20-1 and TRBJ2-7; the D is unclear. Germline CDR1 is DFQATT and CDR2 is SNEGSKA (reference sequence). Trimming pared 3 bases from V and 6 bases from J, leaving 15 bases between. This CDR3 spans 13 amino acids. The chain's CDR3 is CSASSGTSLEQYF. The CDR3 DNA follows: TGCAGTGCTAGTTCGGGTACCTCCCTCGAGCAGTACTTC.

The chain is built from TRBV20-1 and TRBJ1-6; 7 nucleotides line up with TRBD1. The V gene's germline CDR1 is DFQATT and CDR2 SNEGSKA (reference sequence). This CDR3 contains 16 residues. V gave up 3 bases and J gave up 7 bases; unmatched junction bases: 12. The CDR3 nucleotides are TGCAGTGCTAGGATGGACAGGATCGGAGGCAATTCACCCCTCCACTTT. This gives the protein CSARMDRIGGNSPLHF.

This chain links TRBV18 with TRBJ2-5; TRBD1 agrees at 8 bases. V was clipped by 2 bases and J by 7 bases; unmatched bases: 9. Looked up from germline, CDR1 is KGHSH and CDR2 is LQKENI. This CDR3 contains 15 residues. CDR3 sequence reads: CASSPAGQVEGTQYF. The CDR3 DNA reads as TGTGCCAGCTCACCAGCGGGACAGGTCGAGGGGACCCAGTACTTC.

This clonotype appeared many times. The chain couples TRBV10-3 to TRBJ2-7; 10 bases map to TRBD1. This CDR3 spans 15 amino acids. The germline CDR1 and CDR2 sequences are ENHRY and SYGVKD. The V segment lost 8 bases and the J segment 4 bases; nucleotides outside the gene matches: 11. The DNA of the CDR3 is TGTGCCATCGGTTCCCCGGACAGGGGGATTTACGAGCAGTACTTC. It translates to CAIGSPDRGIYEQYF.